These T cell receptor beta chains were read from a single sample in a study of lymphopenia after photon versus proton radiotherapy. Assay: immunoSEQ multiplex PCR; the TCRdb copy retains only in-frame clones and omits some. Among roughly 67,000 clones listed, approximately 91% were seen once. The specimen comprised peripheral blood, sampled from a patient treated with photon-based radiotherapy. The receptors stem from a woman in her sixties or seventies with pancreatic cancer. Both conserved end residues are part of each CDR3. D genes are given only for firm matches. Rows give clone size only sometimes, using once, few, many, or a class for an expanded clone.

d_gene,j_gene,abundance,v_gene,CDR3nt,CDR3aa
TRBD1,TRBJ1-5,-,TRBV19,TGTGCCAGTAGTATTGTGAACAGGGGGTTGACCCGGAATCAGCCCCAGCATTTT,CASSIVNRGLTRNQPQHF
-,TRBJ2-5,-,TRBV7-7,TGTGCTAGCAGCTTTTCAGGGGGGGAGACCCAGTACTTC,CASSFSGGETQYF
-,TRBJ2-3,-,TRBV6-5,TGTGCCAGCAGTTTCCAAGGACGAAGCACAGATACGCAGTATTTT,CASSFQGRSTDTQYF
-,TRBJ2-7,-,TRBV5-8,TGTGCCAGCAGCTTGTTCGGAAGACCCTACGAGCAGTACTTC,CASSLFGRPYEQYF
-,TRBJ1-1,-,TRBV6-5,TGTGCCAGCTCACGGGGGATTATGAACACTGAAGCTTTCTTT,CASSRGIMNTEAFF
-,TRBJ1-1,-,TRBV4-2,TGTGCCAGCAGCCAAGTACGGGCAGGACGTATGAACACTGAAGCTTTCTTT,CASSQVRAGRMNTEAFF
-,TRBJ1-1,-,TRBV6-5,TGTGCCAGCAGTTACTCCCTGGCAGGGAACGCTTTCTTT,CASSYSLAGNAFF
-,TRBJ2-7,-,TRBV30,TGTGCCTGGAGTCCGGGCCTGACCTACGAGCAGTACTTC,CAWSPGLTYEQYF
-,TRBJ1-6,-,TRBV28,TGTGCCAGCAGTTCCACACAGGGATCGGGTTCACCCCTCCACTTT,CASSSTQGSGSPLHF
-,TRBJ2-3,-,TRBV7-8,TGTGCCAGCAGCTTAGTTCTTGGTAAAACCGATACGCAGTATTTT,CASSLVLGKTDTQYF
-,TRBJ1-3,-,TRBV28,TGTGCCAGCAGTTTGGGGGGGCCATCAGGAAACACCATATATTTT,CASSLGGPSGNTIYF
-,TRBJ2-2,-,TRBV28,TGTGCCAGCAGGTTCGGGACAACGTCCGGGGAGCTGTTTTTT,CASRFGTTSGELFF
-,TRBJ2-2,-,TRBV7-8,TGTGCCAGCAGCTTAACGAGCAGGAACACCGGGGAGCTGTTTTTT,CASSLTSRNTGELFF
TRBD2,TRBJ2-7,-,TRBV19,TGTGCCAGTAGTATGGGCCTAGCGGCATACGAGCAGTACTTC,CASSMGLAAYEQYF
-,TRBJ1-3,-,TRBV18,TGTGCCAGCTCACCACGTGAAGGCACTCGCTCTGGAAACACCATATATTTT,CASSPREGTRSGNTIYF
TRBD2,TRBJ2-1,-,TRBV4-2,TGTGCCAGCAGCCAAGTGGGGACTAGCGGCTACAATGAGCAGTTCTTC,CASSQVGTSGYNEQFF
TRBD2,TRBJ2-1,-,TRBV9,TGTGCCAGCAGCGCTCTCAGCGGGAGGGCCGCCTACAATGAGCAGTTCTTC,CASSALSGRAAYNEQFF
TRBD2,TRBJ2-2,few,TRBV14,TGTGCCAGCAGCCCCCTGGCGGTATCGGGAGGTTCGAGGGCCGGGGAGCTGTTTTTT,CASSPLAVSGGSRAGELFF
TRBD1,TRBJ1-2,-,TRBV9,TGTGCCAGCAGCGTAGATAACAGGGGGAACTATGGCTACACCTTC,CASSVDNRGNYGYTF
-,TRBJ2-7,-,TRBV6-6,TGTGCCAGCAGTTACTTACAGGGTAGCTCCTACGAGCAGTACTTC,CASSYLQGSSYEQYF
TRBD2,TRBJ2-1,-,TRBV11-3,TGTGCCAGCAGCTTGGCCGGGACTAGTGCCTACAATGAGCAGTTCTTC,CASSLAGTSAYNEQFF
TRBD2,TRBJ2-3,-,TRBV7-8,TGTGCCAGCAGCACCCACCGGGCTAGCGGGAGGATGGATACGCAGTATTTT,CASSTHRASGRMDTQYF
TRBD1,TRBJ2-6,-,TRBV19,TGTGCCAGTAACCCAGGGGGCATTGGGGCCAACGTCCTGACTTTC,CASNPGGIGANVLTF
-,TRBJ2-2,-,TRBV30,TGTGCCTGGAGTAGGCTGGGAAACGGGGAGCTGTTTTTT,CAWSRLGNGELFF
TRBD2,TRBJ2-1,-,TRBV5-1,TGCGCCAGCAGACTAACTAGCGGGATCTACAATGAGCAGTTCTTC,CASRLTSGIYNEQFF
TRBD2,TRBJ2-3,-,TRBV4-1,TGCGCCAGCAGCCAAGTCTCTAGGCTAGCGGGTCTCCCTAGCACAGATACGCAGTATTTT,CASSQVSRLAGLPSTDTQYF
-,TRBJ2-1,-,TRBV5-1,TGCGCCACCTCAGGGGGGACAGCCTACAATGAGCAGTTCTTC,CATSGGTAYNEQFF